A single sample gave rise to the 30 T cell receptor beta chains below, sequenced in a study of blood T cell repertoires in COVID-19. Libraries were prepared by immunoSEQ multiplex PCR; TCRdb keeps only in-frame clonotypes and omits some of them. This table holds 120,000 or so clones, roughly 87% found once. Sequencing input: peripheral blood. Receptors originate from a human donor in a cohort sampled during active COVID-19.

This chain uses TRBV18 with TRBJ2-6; D remains ambiguous. Germline V gene sequence: CDR1 KGHSH, CDR2 LQKENI. The CDR3 contains 15 residues. V gave up 6 bases and J gave up 0 bases, with 9 bases separating them. For the CDR3, the DNA is TGTGCCAGCTCTTACAGCCTCTCTGGGGCCAACGTCCTGACTTTC. It codes for CASSYSLSGANVLTF.

This chain links TRBV28 with TRBJ1-1; 8 bases are shared with TRBD1. V was pared by 5 bases and J by 1 base, with 3 bases of the junction left unmatched. Germline CDR1 and CDR2: MDHEN and SYDVKM. The CDR3 length is 14 residues. CDR3 in DNA: TGTGCCAGCAGTACGGGACAGGCGAACACTGAAGCTTTCTTT. As protein: CASSTGQANTEAFF.

The chain recombines TRBV18 with TRBJ2-2, with D perhaps TRBD2 (6 bases). Trimming removed 3 bases from V and 7 bases from J, with 21 bases in between. The germline CDR1 and CDR2 sequences are KGHSH and LQKENI. The CDR3 is 17 residues long. The CDR3 bases are TGTGCCAGCTCACCCCGGGGAGGACCTACTTACGGCGGGGAGCTGTTTTTT. It translates to CASSPRGGPTYGGELFF. Full variable domain (remainder filled in from reference TRBV18 and TRBJ2-2): NAGVMQNPRHLVRRRGQEARLRCSPMKGHSHVYWYRQLPEEGLKFMVYLQKENIIDESGMPKERFSAEFPKEGPSILRIQQVVRGDSAAYFCASSPRGGPTYGGELFFGEGSRLTVL.

The chain joins TRBV7-9 to TRBJ2-1; 11 bases map to TRBD2. V was pared by 1 base and J by 15 bases, with 5 bases of the junction left unmatched. CDR1 SEHNR and CDR2 FQNEAQ come from the germline V gene (reference sequence). The CDR3 is 13 amino acids. CDR3 coding DNA: TGTGCCAGCAGCTTAGTTTCTAGCGGGGGGTCGTTCTTC. It is translated as CASSLVSSGGSFF.

This chain connects TRBV7-8 to TRBJ2-1; D remains ambiguous. V was shortened by 2 bases and J by 5 bases, with 19 bases between the two germline ends. The CDR3 loop spans 17 amino acids. Per germline, CDR1 SGHVS and CDR2 FQNEAQ. The CDR3 sequence is CASSLKWSGSPNNEQFF. The CDR3 DNA is TGTGCCAGCAGCTTAAAATGGTCAGGTTCTCCGAACAATGAGCAGTTCTTC.

The gene calls are TRBV19 and TRBJ2-2; the match to TRBD2 covers 10 bases. The CDR3 contains 19 residues. Germline V lookup: CDR1 LNHDA, CDR2 SQIVND (reference sequence). The V and J ends lost 3 bases and 6 bases, in that order; junction bases with no gene match: 16. In nucleotides, the CDR3 is TGTGCCAGTAGTATCTATCTCAGAGCGGGAGGGCCCATAGCCGGGGAGCTGTTTTTT. It codes for CASSIYLRAGGPIAGELFF.

The chain uses TRBV4-3 and TRBJ2-7; 12 positions match TRBD2. This CDR3 is 18 amino acids long. Looked up from germline, CDR1 is LGHNA and CDR2 is YSLEER. The trim removed 1 base at V and 0 bases at J, leaving 7 bases unmatched. Here the CDR3 reads CASSQGLAGVLSSYEQYF. The CDR3 DNA sequence: TGCGCCAGCAGCCAAGGACTAGCGGGAGTGCTCAGCTCCTACGAGCAGTACTTC.

The V call is TRBV6-5, the J call TRBJ1-2; perhaps TRBD1 as D (6 bases). V lost 9 bases, J lost 1 base, and 12 bases lay in between. The CDR3 is 13 residues long. CDR1 and CDR2 from the germline V gene are MNHEY and SVGAGI. The CDR3 is CASRTAHNYGYTF. The DNA for the CDR3 is TGTGCCAGTCGGACAGCCCATAACTATGGCTACACCTTC.

This clone has more than one count but fewer than ten. This sequence joins TRBV30 and TRBJ1-1, with 8 bases fitting TRBD1. The J segment lost 0 bases and the V segment lost 4 bases, leaving 7 bases of the junction unmatched. Germline loops: CDR1 GTSNPN, CDR2 SVGIG (reference sequence). The CDR3 spans 15 residues. CDR3 coding DNA: TGTGCCTGGATTAGTCACAGGGGGATGAACACTGAAGCTTTCTTT. It specifies CAWISHRGMNTEAFF.

The rearrangement joins TRBV10-3 to TRBJ1-6, with 7 nucleotides matching TRBD1. Unmatched junction bases numbered 8, after V lost 5 bases and J lost 4 bases. Looked up from germline, CDR1 is ENHRY and CDR2 is SYGVKD. The CDR3 extends over 16 amino acids. CDR3 sequence: CAISSQGPGYNSPLHF. The CDR3 DNA sequence: TGTGCCATCAGTTCACAGGGGCCAGGTTATAATTCACCCCTCCACTTT.

The chain recombines TRBV2 with TRBJ2-1; no clear D. Per the germline V gene, CDR1 is SNHLY and CDR2 is FYNNEI. V was shortened by 6 bases and J by 8 bases, with 20 bases between the two germline ends. This CDR3 is 15 amino acids long. Here the CDR3 DNA reads TGTGCCAGCAGGAGACTGGCGTCTCCTACATATGAGCAGTTCTTC. Amino acids: CASRRLASPTYEQFF.

V usage is TRBV5-4 and J usage is TRBJ2-1, with 14 bases identical to TRBD2. V shed 4 bases, J shed 5 bases, and the junction held 11 bases outside the gene matches. Germline V gene data show CDR1 as SGHNT and CDR2 as YYREEE (reference sequence). The CDR3 has 18 amino acids. The CDR3 sequence is CASSARLAGGLYHNEQFF. For the CDR3, the DNA is TGTGCCAGCAGCGCGCGACTAGCGGGAGGGCTATACCACAATGAGCAGTTCTTC. Supplemented by reference TRBV5-4 and TRBJ2-1, the full variable domain reads ETGVTQSPTHLIKTRGQQVTLRCSSQSGHNTVSWYQQALGQGPQFIFQYYREEENGRGNFPPRFSGLQFPNYSSELNVNALELDDSALYLCASSARLAGGLYHNEQFFGPGTRLTVL.

The rearrangement uses TRBV13 and TRBJ2-3, with 8 bases aligning to TRBD2. V shed 5 bases, J shed 1 base, and the junction held 8 bases outside the gene matches. Germline-derived CDR1 and CDR2 are PRHDT and FYEKMQ (reference sequence). The CDR3 has 16 amino acids. CDR3 DNA: TGTGCCAGCAGCCCCGGGAGTAGCGGGGGCACAGATACGCAGTATTTT. This encodes CASSPGSSGGTDTQYF.

This clone was counted once. The chain has TRBV9 and TRBJ2-2; tentative D call: TRBD1 (5 bases). The CDR3 extends over 16 amino acids. V lost 0 bases, J lost 6 bases, and 15 bases lay in between. From germline, CDR1 is SGDLS and CDR2 YYNGEE. The CDR3 nucleotides read TGTGCCAGCAGCGTAGCGGCAGGGATGATTGCCGGGGAGCTGTTTTTT. Translating it yields CASSVAAGMIAGELFF.

The genes are TRBV4-2 and TRBJ2-1; D may be TRBD1 (5 bases). The germline V and J ends were trimmed by 6 bases and 5 bases, with 14 bases remaining between them. The CDR3 extends over 14 amino acids. The germline V gene has CDR1 LGHNA and CDR2 YNFKEQ. Here the CDR3 reads CASSLVTENNEQFF. The CDR3 nucleotides read TGTGCCAGCAGTCTAGTGACAGAAAACAATGAGCAGTTCTTC.

V usage is TRBV12-3 or TRBV12-4 and J usage is TRBJ2-7; D remains ambiguous. V lost 6 bases and J lost 4, with 13 bases in between. This CDR3 comprises 13 residues. The CDR3 nucleotides read TGTGCCAGCAGCCCCGGGTTTCCATACGAGCAGTACTTC. It translates to CASSPGFPYEQYF.

The J gene is TRBJ2-3, the V gene TRBV3-1 (or the pseudogene TRBV3-2); D gene uncertain. This CDR3 has 13 amino acids. CDR1 LGHDT and CDR2 YNNKEL come from the germline V gene (reference sequence). Trimming removed 2 bases at V and 3 bases at J, with 6 bases between. DNA of the CDR3: TGTGCCAGCAGCCAACTAGGAACAGATACGCAGTATTTT. This sequence encodes CASSQLGTDTQYF.

J is TRBJ1-2 and V is TRBV4-1, with 7 positions matching TRBD1. The CDR3 has 15 amino acids. Germline CDR1 MGHRA, CDR2 YSYEKL. The V segment lost 1 base and the J segment 2 bases; nucleotides outside the gene matches: 4. In nucleotides, the CDR3 is TGCGCCAGCAGCCAAGTCGGGACAGCAAACTATGGCTACACCTTC. This encodes CASSQVGTANYGYTF.

The V gene is TRBV5-1, the J gene TRBJ2-3, with 10 bases that match TRBD2. The length of the CDR3 is 17 residues. Looked up from germline, CDR1 is SGHRS and CDR2 is YFSETQ. Germline trimming cut 0 bases from V and 0 bases from J; bases unmatched to any gene: 4. This CDR3 reads CASSLASSGGSTDTQYF. In DNA form, the CDR3 reads TGCGCCAGCAGCTTGGCCTCTAGCGGGGGTAGCACAGATACGCAGTATTTT. Supplemented by reference TRBV5-1 and TRBJ2-3, the full variable domain reads KAGVTQTPRYLIKTRGQQVTLSCSPISGHRSVSWYQQTPGQGLQFLFEYFSETQRNKGNFPGRFSGRQFSNSRSEMNVSTLELGDSALYLCASSLASSGGSTDTQYFGPGTRLTVL.

The chain has TRBV23-1 and TRBJ2-7; tentative D call: TRBD2 (5 bases). TRBV23-1 is labeled an ORF, and its function is uncertain. Trimming shortened V by 2 bases and J by 3 bases, and 8 bases separated the two germline ends. This CDR3 contains 13 residues. As DNA, the CDR3 is TGCGCCAGCAGTCAAACGGGGTTCTACGAGCAGTACTTC. It translates to CASSQTGFYEQYF.

The chain recombines TRBV19 with TRBJ1-2; 9 positions agree with TRBD1. Germline CDR1 LNHDA, CDR2 SQIVND (reference sequence). The CDR3 is made up of 16 amino acids. After removal of 4 bases from V and 5 bases from J, the junction contained 11 bases not matched to a gene. The CDR3: CASSTAGTGTLYGYTF. The CDR3 DNA is TGTGCCAGTAGTACCGCCGGGACAGGGACCTTGTATGGCTACACCTTC.

The chain combines TRBV11-2 with TRBJ2-2; D is unresolved. V gave up 3 bases and J gave up 3 bases, with 11 bases separating them. Germline-derived CDR1 and CDR2 are SGHAT and FQNNGV. This CDR3 comprises 15 residues. CDR3 sequence: CASSFSGRDTGELFF. CDR3 nucleotides: TGTGCCAGCAGCTTCTCAGGCCGCGACACCGGGGAGCTGTTTTTT.

This chain links TRBV5-1 with TRBJ2-7; 7 bases agree with TRBD1. Per the germline V gene, CDR1 is SGHRS and CDR2 is YFSETQ. Unmatched junction bases numbered 7, after V lost 4 bases and J lost 0 bases. The CDR3 has 15 amino acids. DNA for the CDR3: TGCGCCAGCAGCGTAGGGGGCGCCCCCTCCTACGAGCAGTACTTC. This encodes CASSVGGAPSYEQYF. Variable domain in full (rest from reference TRBV5-1 and TRBJ2-7): KAGVTQTPRYLIKTRGQQVTLSCSPISGHRSVSWYQQTPGQGLQFLFEYFSETQRNKGNFPGRFSGRQFSNSRSEMNVSTLELGDSALYLCASSVGGAPSYEQYFGPGTRLTVT.

The rearrangement joins TRBV7-6 to TRBJ2-5; no clear D. The CDR3 consists of 13 residues. Trimming took 1 base from V and 5 from J, leaving 8 bases between them. The germline V gene encodes CDR1 SGHVS and CDR2 FNYEAQ. CDR3 in amino acids: CASSLGSGETQYF. The CDR3 region has the DNA TGTGCCAGCAGCTTAGGGTCCGGGGAGACCCAGTACTTC.

Only one count was recorded for this clone. The chain is built from TRBV29-1 and TRBJ1-1; 8 bases line up with TRBD1. The germline gives CDR1 SQVTM, CDR2 ANQGSEA. The CDR3 spans 15 residues. Trimming at V came to 2 bases and at J to 1 base, leaving 6 bases not matched to a gene. CDR3 residues: CSVETTGAGNTEAFF. CDR3 DNA: TGCAGCGTTGAAACGACAGGGGCGGGGAACACTGAAGCTTTCTTT.

This chain joins TRBV7-9 and TRBJ2-2; possibly TRBD2 for D (6 bases). Germline CDR1 is SEHNR and CDR2 is FQNEAQ (reference sequence). The V end lost 5 bases, the J end lost 4 bases, and 11 bases lay between the germline ends. The CDR3 has 14 amino acids. CDR3 sequence reads: CASSPGTFTGELFF. The CDR3 DNA reads TGTGCCAGCAGCCCCGGGACTTTCACCGGGGAGCTGTTTTTT.

This sequence joins TRBV29-1 and TRBJ1-1, with 8 bases aligning to TRBD1. Germline CDR1 SQVTM, CDR2 ANQGSEA. J gave up 0 bases and V 7 bases, and 4 bases lay outside the gene matches. This CDR3 spans 13 amino acids. The CDR3 sequence: CSAGQVMNTEAFF. CDR3 sequence (DNA): TGCAGCGCGGGACAGGTCATGAACACTGAAGCTTTCTTT.

The CDR3 reads CSVRGGRAEAFF. The CDR3 DNA is TGCAGCGTTAGGGGCGGCCGGGCTGAAGCTTTCTTT. V gene TRBV29-1 combines with J gene TRBJ1-1, with D perhaps TRBD1 (5 bases). Germline V CDR1 and CDR2: SQVTM, ANQGSEA. The CDR3 is 12 residues long. V lost 5 bases and J lost 6, with 13 bases in between.

The rearrangement uses TRBV2 and TRBJ2-5; D not resolved. Germline-derived CDR1 and CDR2 are SNHLY and FYNNEI. The CDR3 extends over 11 amino acids. V was shortened by 2 bases and J by 5 bases, with 3 bases between the two germline ends. CDR3 amino acids: CASSESETQYF. CDR3 nucleotide sequence: TGTGCCAGCAGTGAATCGGAGACCCAGTACTTC.

V is TRBV10-3 and J is TRBJ1-4; possible D gene TRBD1, 5 bases. Germline lookup yields CDR1 ENHRY and CDR2 SYGVKD. V was trimmed by 0 bases and J by 2 bases, leaving 13 bases between them. This CDR3 region has 17 residues. Here the CDR3 reads CAISESPGRPTNEKLFF. CDR3 DNA sequence: TGTGCCATCAGTGAGTCGCCAGGGAGGCCTACTAATGAAAAACTGTTTTTT.